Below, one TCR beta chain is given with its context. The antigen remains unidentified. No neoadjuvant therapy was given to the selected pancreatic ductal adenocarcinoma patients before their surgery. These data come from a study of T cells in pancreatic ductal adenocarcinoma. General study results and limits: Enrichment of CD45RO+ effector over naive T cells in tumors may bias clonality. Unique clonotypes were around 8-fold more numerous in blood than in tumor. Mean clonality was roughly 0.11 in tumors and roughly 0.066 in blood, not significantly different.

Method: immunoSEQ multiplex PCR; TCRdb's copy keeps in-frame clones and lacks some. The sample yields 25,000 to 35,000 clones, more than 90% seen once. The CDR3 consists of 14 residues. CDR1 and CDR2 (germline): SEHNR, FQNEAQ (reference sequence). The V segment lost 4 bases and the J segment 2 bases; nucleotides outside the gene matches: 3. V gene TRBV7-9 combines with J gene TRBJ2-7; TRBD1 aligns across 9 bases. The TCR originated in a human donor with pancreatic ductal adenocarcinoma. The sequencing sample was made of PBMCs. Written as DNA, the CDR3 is TGTGCCAGCAGCTGGGGACAGGGTGCCTACGAGCAGTACTTC. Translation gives CASSWGQGAYEQYF.